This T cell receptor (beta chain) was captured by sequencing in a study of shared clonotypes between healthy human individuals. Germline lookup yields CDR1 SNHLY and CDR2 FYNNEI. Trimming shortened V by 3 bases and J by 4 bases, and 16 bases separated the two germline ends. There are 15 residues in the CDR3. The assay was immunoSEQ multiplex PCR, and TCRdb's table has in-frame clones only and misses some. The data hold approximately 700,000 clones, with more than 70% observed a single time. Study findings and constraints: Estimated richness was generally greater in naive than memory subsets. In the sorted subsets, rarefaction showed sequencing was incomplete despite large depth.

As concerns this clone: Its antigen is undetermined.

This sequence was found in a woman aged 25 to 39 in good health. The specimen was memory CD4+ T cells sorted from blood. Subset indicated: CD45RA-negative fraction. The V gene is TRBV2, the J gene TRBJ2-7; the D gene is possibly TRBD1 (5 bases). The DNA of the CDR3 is TGTGCCAGCAGTGATCGGCAGGGTGGTGGTTACGAGCAGTACTTC. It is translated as CASSDRQGGGYEQYF.